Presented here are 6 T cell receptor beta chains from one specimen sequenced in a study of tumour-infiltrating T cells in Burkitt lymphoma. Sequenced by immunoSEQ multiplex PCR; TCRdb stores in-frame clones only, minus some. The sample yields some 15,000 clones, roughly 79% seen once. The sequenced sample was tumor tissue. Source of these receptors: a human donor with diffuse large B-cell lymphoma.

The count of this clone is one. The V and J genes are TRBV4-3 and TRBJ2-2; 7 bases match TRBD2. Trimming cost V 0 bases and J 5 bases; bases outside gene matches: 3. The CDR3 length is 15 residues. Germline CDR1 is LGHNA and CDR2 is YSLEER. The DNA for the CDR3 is TGCGCCAGCAGCCAAGATGGGGGGGGAACCGGGGAGCTGTTTTTT. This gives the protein CASSQDGGGTGELFF.

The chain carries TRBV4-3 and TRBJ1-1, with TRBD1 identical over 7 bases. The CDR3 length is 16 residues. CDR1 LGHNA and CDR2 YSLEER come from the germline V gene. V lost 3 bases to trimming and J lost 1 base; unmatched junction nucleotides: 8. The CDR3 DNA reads TGCGCCAGCAGCCACTTGACAGGGATGGAGAACACTGAAGCTTTCTTT. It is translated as CASSHLTGMENTEAFF.

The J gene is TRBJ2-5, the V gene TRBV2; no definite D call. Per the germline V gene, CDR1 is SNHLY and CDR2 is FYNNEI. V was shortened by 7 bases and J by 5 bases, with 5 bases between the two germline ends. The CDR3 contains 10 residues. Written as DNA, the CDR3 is TGTGCCAGCACCCGGGAGACCCAGTACTTC. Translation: CASTRETQYF.

The CDR3: CASSLGSAGGNEQFF. The CDR3 nucleotides are TGCGCCAGCAGCTTGGGGTCAGCGGGGGGGAATGAGCAGTTCTTC. This chain joins TRBV5-1 and TRBJ2-1; 10 nucleotides align to TRBD2. Unmatched junction bases numbered 4, after V lost 0 bases and J lost 7 bases. This CDR3 is 15 amino acids long. Germline assignment: CDR1 SGHRS and CDR2 YFSETQ. Together with reference TRBV5-1 and TRBJ2-1, the CDR3 gives the full variable domain: KAGVTQTPRYLIKTRGQQVTLSCSPISGHRSVSWYQQTPGQGLQFLFEYFSETQRNKGNFPGRFSGRQFSNSRSEMNVSTLELGDSALYLCASSLGSAGGNEQFFGPGTRLTVL.

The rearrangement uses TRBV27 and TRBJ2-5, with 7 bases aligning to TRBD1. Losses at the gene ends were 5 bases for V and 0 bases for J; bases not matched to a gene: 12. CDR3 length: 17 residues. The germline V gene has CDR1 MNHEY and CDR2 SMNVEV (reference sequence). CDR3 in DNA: TGTGCCAGCAGTGCCGGTAGCACAGGGGTGTACCAAGAGACCCAGTACTTC. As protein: CASSAGSTGVYQETQYF.

The CDR3 region has the DNA TGTGCCAGCAGCGTAGATGGGGGAGGCACTGAAGCTTTCTTT. This translates into CASSVDGGGTEAFF. The V gene is TRBV9, the J gene TRBJ1-1; weak D call: TRBD1 (5 bases). Trimming stripped 0 bases from V and 4 bases from J, with 10 bases between. The CDR3 runs to 14 residues. Germline assignment: CDR1 SGDLS and CDR2 YYNGEE.